The 31 T cell receptor beta chains below come from one sample, sequenced in a study of metastatic and nonmetastatic thyroid tumors (dated by TCRdb to the early 2020s). No patient had received any treatment before thyroid surgery. The method behind the library was PCR. Sequencing was performed on an Illumina HiSeq 4000. Clones were called with MiXCR by TCRdb after fastp trimmed the public reads at Q25, and only in-frame beta chains were retained. Present in this sample are some 90,000 clones, 8% to 9.5% of which were seen just once. Of the sample, approximately 10% is held by the ten largest clones. Sequenced: blood. The receptors originated from a female donor with papillary thyroid cancer or a benign thyroid nodule (not recorded which). Some clones in this sample may be carry-over from other donors' samples.

This clone was detected ten times or more. The rearrangement joins TRBV4-2 to TRBJ2-1, with D perhaps being TRBD1 or TRBD2 (7 bases each). The germline V and J ends were trimmed by 2 bases and 8 bases, with 19 bases remaining between them. In germline, CDR1 is LGHNA, CDR2 YNFKEQ. The CDR3 length is 16 residues. CDR3 residues: CASSQSRGGRRYEQFF. CDR3 DNA: TGTGCCAGCAGCCAATCCAGGGGGGGCCGACGATATGAGCAGTTCTTC.

This clone showed up many times. The gene calls are TRBV24-1 and TRBJ2-1, with D perhaps given as TRBD1 or TRBD2 (5 bases each). Trimming took 3 bases from V and 8 from J, leaving 10 bases between them. The germline gives CDR1 KGHDR, CDR2 SFDVKD. The CDR3 contains 13 residues. CDR3 amino acids: CATSDIWGYEQFF. CDR3 DNA sequence: TGTGCCACCAGTGATATTTGGGGGTATGAGCAGTTCTTC.

This clone showed up many times. The chain recombines TRBV9 with TRBJ2-1, with 12 nucleotides matching TRBD2. Losses at the gene ends were 4 bases for V and 5 bases for J; bases not matched to a gene: 7. The germline CDR1 and CDR2 sequences are SGDLS and YYNGEE. The CDR3 runs to 16 residues. The CDR3 DNA reads TGTGCCAGCAGCTCCAGACTAGCGGGGGCCAACAATGAGCAGTTCTTC. Translated, it gives CASSSRLAGANNEQFF. Looking up the rest from reference TRBV9 and TRBJ2-1 gives the full variable domain: DSGVTQTPKHLITATGQRVTLRCSPRSGDLSVYWYQQSLDQGLQFLIQYYNGEERAKGNILERFSAQQFPDLHSELNLSSLELGDSALYFCASSSRLAGANNEQFFGPGTRLTVL.

The V call is TRBV29-1, the J call TRBJ1-1, with a weak D call TRBD1 (5 bases). From germline, CDR1 is SQVTM and CDR2 ANQGSEA. This CDR3 is built from 14 residues. V dropped 4 bases and J dropped 3 bases, with 15 bases sitting between them. The CDR3 region is CSVVNRPPYTEAFF. CDR3 DNA sequence: TGCAGCGTTGTTAACAGGCCGCCGTACACTGAAGCTTTCTTT.

This clone was counted at least ten times. The chain joins TRBV3-1 to TRBJ1-1; 7 bases fit TRBD1. V was clipped by 1 base and J by 0 bases; unmatched bases: 5. CDR1 is LGHDT and CDR2 is YNNKEL in the germline V gene (reference sequence). The CDR3 is 16 residues long. Here the CDR3 DNA reads TGTGCCAGCAGCCAAGCCGGACAGGTCATGAACACTGAAGCTTTCTTT. Amino acids: CASSQAGQVMNTEAFF.

Ten or more counts support this clone. The sample contains more than one DNA sequence encoding this CDR3. The chain links TRBV19 to TRBJ2-4; no firm D call. Trimming removed 5 bases at V and 7 bases at J, with 9 bases between. This CDR3 has 12 residues. Germline-derived CDR1 and CDR2 are LNHDA and SQIVND (reference sequence). CDR3 nucleotides: TGTGCCAGTAGTCTGGGCCCGAACATTCAGTACTTC. Residues: CASSLGPNIQYF.

This clone has ten or more counts. The chain uses TRBV5-6 and TRBJ2-7; 10 positions agree with TRBD1. Germline V CDR1 and CDR2: SGHDT, YYEEEE. V was clipped by 0 bases and J by 3 bases; unmatched bases: 0. The CDR3 consists of 14 residues. DNA of the CDR3: TGTGCCAGCAGCTTGGGGGACAGGGGCTACGAGCAGTACTTC. It is translated as CASSLGDRGYEQYF.

At least ten counts were recorded for this clone. The V gene is TRBV5-1, the J gene TRBJ1-2; D remains ambiguous. Per germline, CDR1 SGHRS and CDR2 YFSETQ. The CDR3 is 14 amino acids. The V end was cut by 2 bases, the J end by 0 bases, with 8 bases between. DNA of the CDR3: TGCGCCAGCAGCTTCCAGACCTCTAACTATGGCTACACCTTC. Translated: CASSFQTSNYGYTF. Looking up the rest from reference TRBV5-1 and TRBJ1-2 gives the full variable domain: KAGVTQTPRYLIKTRGQQVTLSCSPISGHRSVSWYQQTPGQGLQFLFEYFSETQRNKGNFPGRFSGRQFSNSRSEMNVSTLELGDSALYLCASSFQTSNYGYTFGSGTRLTVV.

In this sample, this clone turned up a few times. The rearrangement joins TRBV6-4 to TRBJ1-1; no firm D call. Trimming stripped 10 bases from V and 1 base from J, with 7 bases between. Looked up from germline, CDR1 is MRHNA and CDR2 is SNTAGT. This CDR3 spans 11 amino acids. The CDR3 nucleotides are TGTGCCATTCCCCGGAACACTGAAGCTTTCTTT. Protein: CAIPRNTEAFF.

Here the CDR3 reads CSARAPFWGQETQYF. The CDR3, as DNA: TGCAGTGCTAGGGCCCCCTTTTGGGGGCAAGAGACCCAGTACTTC. The chain employs TRBV20-1 and TRBJ2-5; perhaps D is TRBD1 or TRBD2 (5 bases each). The ends were cut back, 3 bases at V and 2 bases at J, with 16 bases in the middle. The CDR3 length is 15 residues. CDR1 DFQATT and CDR2 SNEGSKA come from the germline V gene (reference sequence).

Many counts were recorded for this clone. The rearrangement joins TRBV10-3 to TRBJ2-5; 9 nucleotides line up with TRBD1. Trimming cost V 6 bases and J 5 bases; bases outside gene matches: 10. Germline V gene sequence: CDR1 ENHRY, CDR2 SYGVKD. CDR3 size: 15 residues. The CDR3 spells CAISPGTGMVETQYF. Written as DNA, the CDR3 is TGTGCCATCAGCCCCGGGACAGGGATGGTTGAGACCCAGTACTTC.

This clone was recorded a few times. The chain uses TRBV5-1 and TRBJ2-4, with 8 bases that match TRBD2. With 4 bases clipped from V and 1 base from J, the junction kept 7 bases outside the gene matches. Germline V gene data show CDR1 as SGHRS and CDR2 as YFSETQ. This CDR3 is 16 amino acids long. CDR3 in amino acids: CASSTTGGGAKNIQYF. For the CDR3, the DNA is TGCGCCAGCAGCACTACCGGCGGGGGGGCCAAAAACATTCAGTACTTC.

This sequence joins TRBV6-1 and TRBJ2-7; 7 bases line up with TRBD2. V lost 1 base, J lost 3 bases, and 6 bases stayed unmatched. CDR3 length equals 15 residues. Germline V gene lookup returns CDR1 MNHNS and CDR2 SASEGT. Here the CDR3 reads CASSEDVTSRYEQYV. The CDR3, as DNA: TGTGCCAGCAGTGAAGACGTGACTAGCCGCTACGAGCAGTACGTC.

This clone was recorded many times. The chain recombines TRBV10-1 with TRBJ1-4, with a weak D call TRBD1 (5 bases). There are 12 residues in the CDR3. Trimming left V 6 bases short and J 8 bases short, with 10 bases between. The germline gives CDR1 WNHNN, CDR2 SYGVQD (reference sequence). CDR3 nucleotides: TGCGCCAGCAGGGGGACTACCGAAAAACTGTTTTTT. Residues: CASRGTTEKLFF.

This clone occurred a few times. The V and J genes are TRBV27 and TRBJ1-5; D gene uncertain. CDR3 size: 12 residues. V dropped 4 bases and J dropped 3 bases, with 4 bases sitting between them. CDR1 is MNHEY, CDR2 SMNVEV, per germline (reference sequence). This CDR3 reads CASSSYNQPQHF. The DNA of the CDR3 is TGTGCCAGCAGTTCGTACAATCAGCCCCAGCATTTT.

As to this clone: A read error is possible here, since a much larger clone lies one base away. This chain links TRBV20-1 with TRBJ1-1; 7 bases align to TRBD1. The CDR3 extends over 15 amino acids. Germline V CDR1 and CDR2: DFQATT, SNEGSKA (reference sequence). J gave up 1 base and V 2 bases, and 7 bases lay outside the gene matches. Written as DNA, the CDR3 is TGCAGTGCTAGACAGAAAACAGGGGAGAACACTGAAGCTTTCTTT. Protein: CSARQKTGENTEAFF.

This clone was recorded at least ten times. The rearrangement uses TRBV11-2 and TRBJ2-5; tentatively, D is TRBD2 (7 bases). The V and J ends lost 4 bases and 4 bases respectively, with 22 bases between them. This CDR3 contains 17 residues. Germline V gene lookup returns CDR1 SGHAT and CDR2 FQNNGV. The CDR3 spells CASSSGGGGVRGETQYF. The CDR3 DNA reads TGTGCCAGCAGCTCCGGGGGCGGGGGCGTTCGGGGAGAGACCCAGTACTTC.

The rearrangement links TRBV20-1 to TRBJ2-1; no clear D. The V gene lost 3 bases and the J gene lost 4 bases, with 4 bases spanning the gap. The CDR3 is 11 residues long. The germline V gene has CDR1 DFQATT and CDR2 SNEGSKA (reference sequence). The CDR3, as DNA: TGCAGTGCTAGGATATACAATGAGCAGTTCTTC. Translation gives CSARIYNEQFF.

V and J are TRBV28 and TRBJ1-5; 10 nucleotides match TRBD1. Germline CDR1 and CDR2: MDHEN and SYDVKM. V shed 6 bases, J shed 8 bases, and the junction held 10 bases outside the gene matches. CDR3 size: 15 residues. CDR3 residues: CASRPGQGGGKPQHF. The CDR3 region has the DNA TGTGCCAGCAGACCAGGACAGGGGGGAGGGAAGCCCCAGCATTTT.

This clone was recorded many times. The genes are TRBV12-3 or TRBV12-4 and TRBJ1-1; TRBD1 matches 8 bases. Losses at the gene ends were 3 bases for V and 5 bases for J; bases not matched to a gene: 8. The CDR3 runs to 15 residues. The CDR3 nucleotides read TGTGCCAGCAGTTTGGGAACAGGGGGAAGTACTGAAGCTTTCTTT. Amino acid sequence: CASSLGTGGSTEAFF.

Many counts were recorded for this clone. The sample contains more than one DNA sequence encoding this CDR3. CDR3 nucleotides: TGTGCCAGCAGCCCCCCGGGGAGCACAGATACGCAGTATTTT. Amino acid sequence: CASSPPGSTDTQYF. The rearrangement links TRBV7-2 to TRBJ2-3, with D possibly TRBD2 on 5 matching bases. Trimming took 5 bases from V and 0 from J, leaving 9 bases between them. Germline V gives CDR1 SGHTA, CDR2 FQGNSA. CDR3 length: 14 amino acids.

This clone showed up just a few times. CDR3 DNA sequence: TGTGCCTGGAGTCGACGGCCAGGGCACGAGCAGTACTTC. It specifies CAWSRRPGHEQYF. V usage is TRBV30 and J usage is TRBJ2-7; a possible D gene is TRBD1 (5 bases). V lost 2 bases, J lost 5 bases, and 13 bases lay in between. Per germline, CDR1 GTSNPN and CDR2 SVGIG (reference sequence). The CDR3 is made up of 13 amino acids.

This clone was recorded many times. This rearrangement joins TRBV6-1 to TRBJ2-7, with 10 bases fitting TRBD2. This CDR3 region has 15 residues. From germline, CDR1 is MNHNS and CDR2 SASEGT. The ends lost 8 bases at V and 1 base at J; junction bases unmatched: 8. The CDR3 is CASSLLAGSSYEQYF. CDR3 in DNA: TGTGCCAGCTCTTTACTAGCGGGGTCGTCCTACGAGCAGTACTTC.

With respect to this clone: A read error is possible here, since a much larger clone lies one base away. This chain connects TRBV9 to TRBJ2-3; D not certain. Germline V CDR1 and CDR2: SGDLS, YYNGEE. The CDR3 has 13 amino acids. Trimming left V 4 bases short and J 4 bases short, with 10 bases between. The CDR3 reads CASSSWSADTQYF. Written as DNA, the CDR3 is TGTGCCAGCAGCAGTTGGAGCGCAGATACGCAGTATTTT.

J is TRBJ1-1 and V is TRBV5-1, with 10 bases aligning to TRBD1. Trimming at V came to 4 bases and at J to 6 bases, leaving 9 bases not matched to a gene. CDR3 length equals 15 residues. Germline V gene lookup returns CDR1 SGHRS and CDR2 YFSETQ. CDR3 amino acids: CASSPGTGVMAEAFF. In DNA form, the CDR3 reads TGCGCCAGCAGCCCCGGGACAGGGGTTATGGCTGAAGCTTTCTTT.

The table lists this clone with a few counts. A much bigger clone sits one base away, suggesting this may be a read error. The chain links TRBV10-3 to TRBJ2-1; D is unclear. CDR3 length: 13 amino acids. Trimming removed 11 bases at V and 7 bases at J, with 18 bases between. The V gene's germline CDR1 is ENHRY and CDR2 SYGVKD. CDR3 region: CAAVYELGNEQFF. CDR3 sequence (DNA): TGTGCCGCAGTGTACGAGCTCGGGAATGAGCAGTTCTTC.

This clone was observed many times. The chain couples TRBV5-4 to TRBJ2-7; 13 nucleotides match TRBD2. CDR1 and CDR2 (germline): SGHNT, YYREEE (reference sequence). This CDR3 region has 15 residues. V trimming: 3 bases; J trimming: 3 bases; junction bases outside the gene matches: 3. In DNA, the CDR3 is TGTGCCAGCAGCTCAACTAGCGGGGGGGACTACGAGCAGTACTTC. Translation gives CASSSTSGGDYEQYF.

This clone was picked up many times. This sequence joins TRBV12-3 or TRBV12-4 and TRBJ1-6, with 12 positions matching TRBD1. The V gene end was trimmed by 5 bases and the J gene end by 6 bases; junction bases not matched to a gene: 5. The CDR3 has 16 amino acids. In DNA form, the CDR3 reads TGTGCCAGCAGTCCGGGACAGGGGGCCTTTAATTCACCCCTCCACTTT. This gives the protein CASSPGQGAFNSPLHF.

V gene TRBV7-3 combines with J gene TRBJ2-2; 7 positions agree with TRBD2. CDR3 length: 15 residues. Unmatched junction bases numbered 9, after V lost 4 bases and J lost 7 bases. The germline V gene has CDR1 SGHTA and CDR2 FQGTGA. Here the CDR3 DNA reads TGTGCCAGCAGCTCGGGACTATCCCTCGGCGGGGAGCTGTTTTTT. Its translation: CASSSGLSLGGELFF.

This clone came up many times. The rearrangement links TRBV7-9 to TRBJ2-7; 9 bases agree with TRBD1. Germline-derived CDR1 and CDR2 are SEHNR and FQNEAQ (reference sequence). This CDR3 is 15 amino acids long. The J segment lost 2 bases and the V segment lost 4 bases, leaving 6 bases of the junction unmatched. The CDR3 sequence: CASSSRDRAAYEQYF. DNA of the CDR3: TGTGCCAGCAGCTCCAGGGACAGGGCCGCCTACGAGCAGTACTTC.

Turning to this clone: At one end, the junction sequence differs from germline, possibly due to a read error. The chain is built from TRBV6-1 and TRBJ1-1; 10 bases fit TRBD1. Germline CDR1 reads MNHNS; CDR2 reads SASEGT. There are 16 residues in the CDR3. CDR3 in amino acids: CAISEGTGDGGTQAFF. CDR3 nucleotides: TGTGCCATCAGTGAAGGGACAGGGGACGGAGGCACTCAAGCTTTCTTT.